This TCR beta chain is from a study of T cell changes during pregnancy in multiple sclerosis. Between the trimmed V and J ends, which lost 4 bases and 10 bases, there was a span of 14 bases. The CDR3 totals 13 residues. Germline-derived CDR1 and CDR2 are SGHDN and FVKESK. Here immunoSEQ multiplex PCR was the method, and the copy in TCRdb shows in-frame clones only, minus some. This repertoire shows about 48,000 clones, approximately 93% found once; its top ten account for more than 0.45%. The TCR sequence derives from a female donor with multiple sclerosis, enrolled in a pregnancy study. The chain links TRBV14 to TRBJ1-3; D is undetermined. The material was CD4+ T cells from peripheral blood mononuclear cells, obtained in the first trimester of pregnancy. The CDR3 DNA reads as TGTGCCAGCAGCCTGCCCGATGAGAGGACCATATATTTT. Protein: CASSLPDERTIYF. The whole variable domain, filled in from reference TRBV14 and TRBJ1-3, reads EAGVTQFPSHSVIEKGQTVTLRCDPISGHDNLYWYRRVMGKEIKFLLHFVKESKQDESGMPNNRFLAERTGGTYSTLKVQPAELEDSGVYFCASSLPDERTIYFGEGSWLTVV.